This T cell receptor (beta chain) emerged from a study of T-cell memory formation after mild COVID-19 (dated by TCRdb to the early 2020s). For the wider study: TCR sequence clusters from the two donors were found to be largely donor specific. Longitudinal TCRalpha and TCRbeta repertoire sequencing tracked T-cell clones expanding and contracting after mild COVID-19 in a couple of donors. The cohort comprised two young, previously healthy adult volunteers, one female and one male.

Beyond this particular receptor, the publication reports: From day 15 to 85, contracting clones showed balanced CD4/CD8 phenotypes, whereas a second wave of clones that expanded from day 15 to 37 leaned towards CD4+. Contracting CD4+ clones were located mainly in the CM and EM memory subsets, whereas CD8+ clones were found to be enriched in EMRA. The detection of some responding clones in pre-infection memory suggests that pre-existing cross-reactive memory T cells joined the SARS-CoV-2 response. Whether the second-wave clones peaking on day 37 were SARS-CoV-2 specific was not confirmed. The study included only a couple of mild cases, and larger cohorts that include severe cases with pre-infection samples were judged to be necessary.

Concerning this clonotype: Its target antigen remains unknown. No base quality information exists; no much larger clone differs at one position.

TCRdb shows the sequencer as Illumina NovaSeq 6000. TCRalpha and TCRbeta cDNA libraries were constructed by 5'RACE with constant-segment primers, with sample barcodes and unique molecular identifiers being introduced. RNA was extracted from every sample with Trizol reagent. Amplification of the libraries took two PCR steps, and the second step added a second sample barcode plus Illumina TruSeq adapters. The libraries were sequenced on an Illumina NovaSeq using 2 x 150 bp paired-end reads. As for the original processing: The reads were demultiplexed and collapsed into UMI-guided consensus sequences using migec v1.2.7. Using mixcr v2.1.11, UMI consensuses were aligned to TRA and TRB V and J templates and then assembled into clonotypes. A clonotype was counted as expanded or contracted only if both edgeR and NoisET called the change significant, with noise models trained on biological replicates. For edgeR calls, the cutoffs were a false discovery rate-adjusted p below 0.01 and a log2 fold-change threshold of 1. As an exploratory analysis of dynamics, PCA with hierarchical clustering was applied to max-normalized trajectories of the 1000 most abundant clonotypes. Separately sequenced CD4+ and CD8+ repertoires were used to assign the CD4 or CD8 phenotype of responding clones. TCRdb trimmed the raw reads at Q25, called clones with MiXCR and kept productive beta chains. Identical CDR3 proteins give one entry, which carries the most common genes and DNA. TCRdb's processing, not the study's, gives the V and J calls here. Within this sample are 350,000 to 500,000 distinct CDR3 sequences, with 23% of them counted one time only. The ten most abundant clones make up under 15% of the sample.

Ficoll-Paque density gradient centrifugation was used to isolate PBMCs. V is pared back by 1 base and J by 5 bases, with 9 bases lying between the germline termini. From cysteine to phenylalanine, the CDR3 is 14 amino acids long. CDR3 DNA only is kept here, 42 bases in frame from base 1. The germline V gene supplies CDR1 KGHSH and CDR2 LQKENI. The TCR comes from an adult woman who had mild COVID-19 (a few samples of this study predate the infection). The sample titles of this study are shuffled in the database, so cell type and time point are left out; the donor was told from shared clones. Sample: PBMCs or a T cell subset sorted from them (not recorded which). The chain was built from TRBV18 and TRBJ2-1, with the D call tentatively TRBD1 or TRBD2, each fitting 5 bases. The CDR3 region has the sequence CASSPLQGDNEQFF. The sequenced DNA: TGTGCCAGCTCACCACTCCAGGGAGACAATGAGCAGTTCTTC.